The clone carrying this T cell receptor beta chain was detected ten times or more. This entry comes from a study of read filtering for tumor transcriptome and immune sequencing. Molecular barcoded adaptors covering alpha/delta and beta/gamma chains were used on 400 ng RNA. TCRdb reprocessed the reads with MiXCR, giving one entry per CDR3 protein. The data show roughly 68,000 distinct CDR3 sequences, about 15% seen once. The CDR3 is made up of 13 amino acids. Trimming left V 6 bases short and J 2 bases short, with 14 bases between. Per germline, CDR1 SQVTM and CDR2 ANQGSEA. Sequenced: a population of CD138-negative cells sorted from bone marrow. The TCR sequence derives from a donor at least 40 years old with multiple myeloma. V gene TRBV29-1 combines with J gene TRBJ2-7; no firm D call. CDR3 DNA: TGCAGCGTGGGCATTAGCCGAACCTACGAGCAGTACTTC. This sequence encodes CSVGISRTYEQYF.